This note documents a single TCR beta chain sequence. CDR1 and CDR2 from the germline V gene are LNHDA and SQIVND (reference sequence). V gave up 6 bases and J gave up 0 bases, with 9 bases separating them. The CDR3 is made up of 14 amino acids. These data are taken from a study of blood T cell repertoires in COVID-19. Study at large: Samples taken during acute and convalescent COVID-19 were collected in the United States, Italy and Spain. T cells, B-cell-depleted T cells, or PBMCs supplied cDNA or gDNA.

Per the authors' pipeline: The authors estimated nucleated cell counts from reference gene primer amplification. Produced via immunoSEQ multiplex PCR; TCRdb's table is partial and in-frame only. For V, J and clone size, that table is used; D and trimming come from the DNA. The sample yields approximately 230,000 clones, about nine tenths seen once. Patients of the Seattle cohort, enrolled during active infection, were followed longitudinally. The source is a woman under 40 with COVID-19, enrolled during active disease. The J gene is TRBJ1-3, the V gene TRBV19; possibly TRBD1 for D (5 bases). Sequenced: peripheral blood. The CDR3 coding sequence is TGTGCCAGTAGCAGGGTGAGCTCTGGAAACACCATATATTTT. The encoded protein is CASSRVSSGNTIYF.